Sequencing of this T cell receptor (beta chain) was carried out in a study of shared clonotypes between healthy human individuals. Execution of the assay was at deep level. Method: immunoSEQ multiplex PCR; TCRdb's copy keeps in-frame clones and lacks some. This table holds some 2.4 million clones, 93% found once. The ends were cut back, 2 bases at V and 6 bases at J, with 11 bases in the middle. The V gene's germline CDR1 is SGHRS and CDR2 YFSETQ. The CDR3 is 13 amino acids. This chain joins TRBV5-1 and TRBJ1-1; D ambiguous. What was sequenced was naive CD4+ T cells from PBMCs. Subset specified: CD45RA+ positively selected. The clonotype was recovered from a man aged 18 to 30 in good health. Some clones in this sample may be carry-over from other donors' samples. CDR3 coding DNA: TGCGCCAGCAGCTTAAACCCCCCCTCTGAAGCTTTCTTT. It codes for CASSLNPPSEAFF.